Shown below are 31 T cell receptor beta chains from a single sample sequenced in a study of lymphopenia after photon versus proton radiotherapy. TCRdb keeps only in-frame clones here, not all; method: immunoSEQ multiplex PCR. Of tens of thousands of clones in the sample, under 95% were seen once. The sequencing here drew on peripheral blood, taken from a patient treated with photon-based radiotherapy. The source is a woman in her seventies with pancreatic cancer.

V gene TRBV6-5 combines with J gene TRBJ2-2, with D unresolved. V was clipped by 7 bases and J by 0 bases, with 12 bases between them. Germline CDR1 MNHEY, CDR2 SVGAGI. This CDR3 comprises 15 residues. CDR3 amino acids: CASTSVLANTGELFF. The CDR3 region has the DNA TGTGCCAGCACTTCGGTACTCGCGAACACCGGGGAGCTGTTTTTT.

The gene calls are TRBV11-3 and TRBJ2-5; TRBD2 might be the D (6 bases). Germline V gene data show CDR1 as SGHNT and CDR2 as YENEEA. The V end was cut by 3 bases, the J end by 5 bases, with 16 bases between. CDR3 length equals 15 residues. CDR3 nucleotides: TGTGCCAGCAGCTTTTCGGGACTCTCTACGGAGACCCAGTACTTC. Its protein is CASSFSGLSTETQYF.

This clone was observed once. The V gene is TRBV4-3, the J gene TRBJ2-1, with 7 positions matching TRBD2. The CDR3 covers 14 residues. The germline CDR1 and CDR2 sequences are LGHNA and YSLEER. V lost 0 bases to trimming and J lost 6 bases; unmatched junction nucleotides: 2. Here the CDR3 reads CASSQEWTSNEQFF. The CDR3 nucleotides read TGCGCCAGCAGCCAAGAGTGGACTAGCAATGAGCAGTTCTTC.

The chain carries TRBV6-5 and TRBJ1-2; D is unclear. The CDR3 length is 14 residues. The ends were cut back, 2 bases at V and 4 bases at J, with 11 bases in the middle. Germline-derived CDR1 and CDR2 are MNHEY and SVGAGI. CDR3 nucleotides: TGTGCCAGCAGTTACGGCTCGACGGGCTATGGCTACACCTTC. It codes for CASSYGSTGYGYTF.

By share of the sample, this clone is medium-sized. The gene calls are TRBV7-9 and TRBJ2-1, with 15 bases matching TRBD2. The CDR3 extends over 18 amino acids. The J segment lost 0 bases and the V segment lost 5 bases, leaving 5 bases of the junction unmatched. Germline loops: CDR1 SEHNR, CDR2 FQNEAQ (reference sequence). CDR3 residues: CASSVGTSGGSSYNEQFF. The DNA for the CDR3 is TGTGCCAGCAGCGTGGGGACTAGCGGGGGGAGCTCCTACAATGAGCAGTTCTTC.

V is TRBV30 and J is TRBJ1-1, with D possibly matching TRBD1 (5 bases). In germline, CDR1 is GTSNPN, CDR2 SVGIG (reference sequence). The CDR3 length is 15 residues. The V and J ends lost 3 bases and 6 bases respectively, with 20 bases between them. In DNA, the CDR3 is TGTGCCTGGAGCCGACGGAGTCCAGGGCGGGCTGAAGCTTTCTTT. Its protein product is CAWSRRSPGRAEAFF.

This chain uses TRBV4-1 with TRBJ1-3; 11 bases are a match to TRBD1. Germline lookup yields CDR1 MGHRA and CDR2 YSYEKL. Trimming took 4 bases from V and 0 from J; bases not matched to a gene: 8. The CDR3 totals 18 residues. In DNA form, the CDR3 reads TGCGCCAGCAGCCTCCGGGACAGGGGGTTCAGCTCTGGAAACACCATATATTTT. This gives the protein CASSLRDRGFSSGNTIYF.

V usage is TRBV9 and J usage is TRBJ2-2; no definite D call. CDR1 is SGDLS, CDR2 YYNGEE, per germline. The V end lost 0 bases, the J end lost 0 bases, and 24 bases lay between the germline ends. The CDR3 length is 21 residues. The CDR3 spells CASSVATGPTTHSANTGELFF. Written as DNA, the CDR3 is TGTGCCAGCAGCGTAGCGACTGGACCGACGACACACTCCGCGAACACCGGGGAGCTGTTTTTT.

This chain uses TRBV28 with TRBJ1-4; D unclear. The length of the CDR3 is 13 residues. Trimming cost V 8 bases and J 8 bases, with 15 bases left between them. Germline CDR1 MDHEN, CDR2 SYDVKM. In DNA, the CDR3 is TGTGCCAGCCACGTAGGTGGGCCCGAAAAACTGTTTTTT. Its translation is CASHVGGPEKLFF.

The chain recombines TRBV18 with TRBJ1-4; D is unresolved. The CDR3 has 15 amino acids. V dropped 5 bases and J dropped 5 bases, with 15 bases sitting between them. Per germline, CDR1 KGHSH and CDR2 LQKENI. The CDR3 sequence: CASSRASLYNEKLFF. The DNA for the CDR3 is TGTGCCAGCTCAAGAGCCAGCCTTTACAATGAAAAACTGTTTTTT.

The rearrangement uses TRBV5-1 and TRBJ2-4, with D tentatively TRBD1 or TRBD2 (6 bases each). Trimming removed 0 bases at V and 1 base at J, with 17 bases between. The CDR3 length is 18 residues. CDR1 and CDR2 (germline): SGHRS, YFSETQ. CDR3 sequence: CASSLADYPQGAKNIQYF. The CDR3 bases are TGCGCCAGCAGCTTGGCGGACTATCCTCAGGGGGCCAAAAACATTCAGTACTTC.

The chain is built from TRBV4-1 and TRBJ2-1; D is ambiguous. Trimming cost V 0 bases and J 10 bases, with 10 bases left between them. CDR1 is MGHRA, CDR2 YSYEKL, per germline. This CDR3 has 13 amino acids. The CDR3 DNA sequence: TGCGCCAGCAGCCAAGAGGCGAGTACGGAGCAGTTCTTC. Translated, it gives CASSQEASTEQFF.

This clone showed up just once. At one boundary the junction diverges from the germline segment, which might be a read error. In nucleotides, the CDR3 is TGTGCTAGCAGCTTATGGGTTCCGGCGGGACTAGCGGGACACAACACCGGGGAGCTGTTTTTT. It codes for CASSLWVPAGLAGHNTGELFF. The chain couples TRBV7-7 to TRBJ2-2, with 13 positions matching TRBD2. Germline values: CDR1 SSHAT, CDR2 FNYEAQ (reference sequence). The CDR3 totals 21 residues.

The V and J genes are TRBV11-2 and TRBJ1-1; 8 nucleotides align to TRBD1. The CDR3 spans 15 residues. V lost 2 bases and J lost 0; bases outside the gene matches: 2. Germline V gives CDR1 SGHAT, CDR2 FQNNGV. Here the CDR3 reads CASSLTGGMNTEAFF. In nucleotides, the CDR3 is TGTGCCAGCAGCTTAACAGGGGGAATGAACACTGAAGCTTTCTTT.

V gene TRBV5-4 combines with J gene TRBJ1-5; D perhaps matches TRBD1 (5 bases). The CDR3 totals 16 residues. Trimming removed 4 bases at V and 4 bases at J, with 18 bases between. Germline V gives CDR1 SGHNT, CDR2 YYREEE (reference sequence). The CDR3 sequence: CASSQDSETVNQPQHF. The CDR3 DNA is TGTGCCAGCAGCCAAGATAGCGAGACAGTAAATCAGCCCCAGCATTTT.

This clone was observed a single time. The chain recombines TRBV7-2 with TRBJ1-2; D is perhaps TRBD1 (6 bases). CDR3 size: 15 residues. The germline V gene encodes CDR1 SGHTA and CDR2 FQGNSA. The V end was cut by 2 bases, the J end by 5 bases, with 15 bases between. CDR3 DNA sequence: TGTGCCAGCAGCTTATCGTCAGGGGATGAATATGGCTACACCTTC. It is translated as CASSLSSGDEYGYTF.

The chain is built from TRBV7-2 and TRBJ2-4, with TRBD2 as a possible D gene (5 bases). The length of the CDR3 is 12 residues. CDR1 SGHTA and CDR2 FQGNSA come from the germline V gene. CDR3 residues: CASGPSRDIQYF. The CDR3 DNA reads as TGTGCGAGCGGCCCCTCGAGGGACATTCAGTACTTC.

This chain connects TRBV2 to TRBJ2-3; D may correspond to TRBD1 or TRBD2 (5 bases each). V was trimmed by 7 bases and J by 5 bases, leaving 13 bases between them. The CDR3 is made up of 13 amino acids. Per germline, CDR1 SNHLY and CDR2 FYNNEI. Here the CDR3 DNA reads TGTGCCAGCACCTTAGGGGACGGAGATACGCAGTATTTT. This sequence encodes CASTLGDGDTQYF. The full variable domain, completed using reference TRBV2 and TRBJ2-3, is EPEVTQTPSHQVTQMGQEVILRCVPISNHLYFYWYRQILGQKVEFLVSFYNNEISEKSEIFDDQFSVERPDGSNFTLKIRSTKLEDSAMYFCASTLGDGDTQYFGPGTRLTVL.

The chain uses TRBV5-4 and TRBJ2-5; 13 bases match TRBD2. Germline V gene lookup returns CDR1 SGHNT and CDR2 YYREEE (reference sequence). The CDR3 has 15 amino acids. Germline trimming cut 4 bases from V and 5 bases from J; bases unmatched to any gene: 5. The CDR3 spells CASSATSGGRETQYF. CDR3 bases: TGTGCCAGCAGCGCGACTAGCGGGGGGCGGGAGACCCAGTACTTC.

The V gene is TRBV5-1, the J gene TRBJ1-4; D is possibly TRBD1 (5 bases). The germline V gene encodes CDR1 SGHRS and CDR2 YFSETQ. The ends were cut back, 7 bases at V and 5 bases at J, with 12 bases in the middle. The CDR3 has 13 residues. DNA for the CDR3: TGCGCCAGCCGGGGCCAGGACAATGAAAAACTGTTTTTT. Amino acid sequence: CASRGQDNEKLFF.

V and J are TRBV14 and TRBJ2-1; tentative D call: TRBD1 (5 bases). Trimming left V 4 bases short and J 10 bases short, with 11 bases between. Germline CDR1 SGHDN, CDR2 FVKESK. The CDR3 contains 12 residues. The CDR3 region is CASSPFPGEQFF. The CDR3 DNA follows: TGTGCCAGCAGCCCCTTTCCAGGGGAGCAGTTCTTC.

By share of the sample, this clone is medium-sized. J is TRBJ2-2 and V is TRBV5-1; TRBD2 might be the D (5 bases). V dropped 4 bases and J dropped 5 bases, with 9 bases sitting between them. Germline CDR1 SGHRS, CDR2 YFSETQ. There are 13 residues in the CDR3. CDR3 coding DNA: TGCGCCAGCAGCAGCTCGGGGACCGGGGAGCTGTTTTTT. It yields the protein CASSSSGTGELFF. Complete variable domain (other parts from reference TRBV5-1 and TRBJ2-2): KAGVTQTPRYLIKTRGQQVTLSCSPISGHRSVSWYQQTPGQGLQFLFEYFSETQRNKGNFPGRFSGRQFSNSRSEMNVSTLELGDSALYLCASSSSGTGELFFGEGSRLTVL.

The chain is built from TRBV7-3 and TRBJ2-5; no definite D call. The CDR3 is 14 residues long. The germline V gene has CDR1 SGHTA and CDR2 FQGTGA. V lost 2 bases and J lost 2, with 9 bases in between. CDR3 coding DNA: TGTGCCAGCAGCTTAGAACCGTCGCAAGAGACCCAGTACTTC. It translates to CASSLEPSQETQYF.

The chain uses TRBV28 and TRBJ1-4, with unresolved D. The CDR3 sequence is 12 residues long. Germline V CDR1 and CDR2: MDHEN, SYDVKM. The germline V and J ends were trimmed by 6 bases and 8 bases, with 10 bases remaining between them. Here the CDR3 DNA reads TGTGCCAGCAGCCCCGTAGGGGAAAAACTGTTTTTT. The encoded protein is CASSPVGEKLFF.

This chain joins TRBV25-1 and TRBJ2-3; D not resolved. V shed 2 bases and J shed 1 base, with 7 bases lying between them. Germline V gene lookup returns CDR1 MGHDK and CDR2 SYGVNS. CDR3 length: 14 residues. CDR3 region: CASSEIGRTDTQYF. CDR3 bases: TGTGCCAGCAGTGAAATAGGCCGCACAGATACGCAGTATTTT.

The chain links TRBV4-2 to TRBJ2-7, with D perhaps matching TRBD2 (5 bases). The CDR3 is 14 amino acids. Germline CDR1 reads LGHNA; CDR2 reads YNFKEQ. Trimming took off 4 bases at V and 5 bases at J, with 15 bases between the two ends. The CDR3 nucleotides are TGTGCCAGCAGCCTTCAAAAGGAGCGGAACGAGCAGTACTTC. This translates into CASSLQKERNEQYF.

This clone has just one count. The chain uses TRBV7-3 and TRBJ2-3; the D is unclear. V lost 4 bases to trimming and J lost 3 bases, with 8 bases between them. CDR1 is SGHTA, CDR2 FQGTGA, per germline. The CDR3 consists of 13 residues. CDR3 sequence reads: CASSSQPTDTQYF. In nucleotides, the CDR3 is TGTGCCAGCAGCTCACAACCGACAGATACGCAGTATTTT.

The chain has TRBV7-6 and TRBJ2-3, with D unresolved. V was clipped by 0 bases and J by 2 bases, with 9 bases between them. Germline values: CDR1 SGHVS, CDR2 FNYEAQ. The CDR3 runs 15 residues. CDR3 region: CASSLASGSTDTQYF. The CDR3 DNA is TGTGCCAGCAGCTTAGCGTCAGGTTCCACAGATACGCAGTATTTT.

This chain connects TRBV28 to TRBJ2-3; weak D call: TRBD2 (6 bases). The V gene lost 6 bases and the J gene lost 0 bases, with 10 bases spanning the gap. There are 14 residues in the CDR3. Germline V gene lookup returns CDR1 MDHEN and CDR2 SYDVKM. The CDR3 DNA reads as TGTGCCAGCAGCCGTAGCGGTAGCACAGATACGCAGTATTTT. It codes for CASSRSGSTDTQYF.

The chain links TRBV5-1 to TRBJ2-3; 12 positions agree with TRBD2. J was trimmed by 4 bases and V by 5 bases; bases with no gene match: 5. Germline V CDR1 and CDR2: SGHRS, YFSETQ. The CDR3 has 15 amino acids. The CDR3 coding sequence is TGCGCCAGCAGAATGACTAGCGGGAGAGCAGATACGCAGTATTTT. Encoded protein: CASRMTSGRADTQYF.

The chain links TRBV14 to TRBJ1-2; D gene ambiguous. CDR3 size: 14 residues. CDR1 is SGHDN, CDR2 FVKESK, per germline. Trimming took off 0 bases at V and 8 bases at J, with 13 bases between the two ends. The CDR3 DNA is TGTGCCAGCAGCCAAGATGGCCGCGGGTGGGGCTACACCTTC. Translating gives CASSQDGRGWGYTF. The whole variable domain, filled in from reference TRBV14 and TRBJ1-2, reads EAGVTQFPSHSVIEKGQTVTLRCDPISGHDNLYWYRRVMGKEIKFLLHFVKESKQDESGMPNNRFLAERTGGTYSTLKVQPAELEDSGVYFCASSQDGRGWGYTFGSGTRLTVV.